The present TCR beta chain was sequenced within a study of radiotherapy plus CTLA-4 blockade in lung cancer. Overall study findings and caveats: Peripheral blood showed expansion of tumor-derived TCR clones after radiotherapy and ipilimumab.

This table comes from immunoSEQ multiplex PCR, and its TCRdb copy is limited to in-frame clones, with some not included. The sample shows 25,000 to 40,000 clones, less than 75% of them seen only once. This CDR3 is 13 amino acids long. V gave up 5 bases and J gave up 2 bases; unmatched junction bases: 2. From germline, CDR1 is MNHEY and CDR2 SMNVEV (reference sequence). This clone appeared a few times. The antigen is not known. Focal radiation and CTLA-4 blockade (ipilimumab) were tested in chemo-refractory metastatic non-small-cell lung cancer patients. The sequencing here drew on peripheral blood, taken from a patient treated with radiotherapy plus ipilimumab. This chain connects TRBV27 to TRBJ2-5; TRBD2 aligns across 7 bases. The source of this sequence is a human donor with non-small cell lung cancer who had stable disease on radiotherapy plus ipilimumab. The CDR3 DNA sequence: TGTGCCAGCAGTCGGACTAGACAAGAGACCCAGTACTTC. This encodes CASSRTRQETQYF.